Shown below are 28 T cell receptor beta chains from a single sample sequenced in a study of T cell changes during pregnancy in multiple sclerosis (dated by TCRdb to the late 2010s). Library prep was done by the immunoSEQ multiplex PCR assay. As stored in TCRdb, this immuneACCESS dataset retains in-frame rearrangements with V and J assigned. A fraction of the clones does not appear; measured against another copy, unresolved V genes explain less than half of the discrepancy, and the remainder lacks a known reason. The sample yields some 93,000 clones; 91% were counted once. The ten largest clonotypes hold approximately 1.7% of the sample. The specimen comprised peripheral blood, sampled after pregnancy. Source of these receptors: a female donor in good health, enrolled as a control in a pregnancy study.

The chain joins TRBV5-1 to TRBJ1-2, with 8 bases identical to TRBD1. The V gene's germline CDR1 is SGHRS and CDR2 YFSETQ. The CDR3 is 13 amino acids. J gave up 3 bases and V 4 bases, and 2 bases lay outside the gene matches. DNA for the CDR3: TGCGCCAGCAGCGTGACAGGGGACTATGGCTACACCTTC. Translated: CASSVTGDYGYTF.

This chain links TRBV7-3 with TRBJ2-3, with 12 bases identical to TRBD2. Germline V lookup: CDR1 SGHTA, CDR2 FQGTGA. J lost 5 bases, V lost 4 bases, and 4 bases had no gene match. The CDR3 loop spans 15 amino acids. The CDR3 coding sequence is TGTGCCAGCAGCTCTAGCGGGGGGGCCGAAGATACGCAGTATTTT. Translated, it gives CASSSSGGAEDTQYF. The full variable domain, with the rest looked up from reference TRBV7-3 and TRBJ2-3, is GAGVSQTPSNKVTEKGKYVELRCDPISGHTALYWYRQSLGQGPEFLIYFQGTGAADDSGLPNDRFFAVRPEGSVSTLKIQRTERGDSAVYLCASSSSGGAEDTQYFGPGTRLTVL.

This chain links TRBV4-3 with TRBJ1-6; D unresolved. The CDR3 consists of 13 residues. V lost 1 base and J 7 bases, leaving 5 bases between the germline ends. Germline-derived CDR1 and CDR2 are LGHNA and YSLEER. CDR3 coding DNA: TGCGCCAGCAGCCAAGCCCTAAATTCACCCCTCCACTTT. This gives the protein CASSQALNSPLHF.

The chain joins TRBV10-3 to TRBJ1-2, with 7 bases matching TRBD1. CDR1 is ENHRY and CDR2 is SYGVKD in the germline V gene. The CDR3 contains 16 residues. J gave up 4 bases and V 0 bases, and 8 bases lay outside the gene matches. CDR3 nucleotide sequence: TGTGCCATCAGTGAGTCCCCCGGACAGGCCCTCTATGGCTACACCTTC. This sequence encodes CAISESPGQALYGYTF.

The J gene is TRBJ2-7, the V gene TRBV7-8; a possible D gene is TRBD2 (5 bases). The CDR3 has 15 residues. V was trimmed by 5 bases and J by 6 bases, leaving 20 bases between them. Germline assignment: CDR1 SGHVS and CDR2 FQNEAQ. The CDR3 nucleotides read TGTGCCAGCAGCCCTGGGAGTCCACCCTCGGGCGAGCAGTACTTC. Its protein product is CASSPGSPPSGEQYF.

J is TRBJ1-5 and V is TRBV4-1; no firm D call. Trimming left V 0 bases short and J 2 bases short, with 14 bases between. The CDR3 runs 17 residues. The germline CDR1 and CDR2 sequences are MGHRA and YSYEKL. The chain's CDR3 is CASSQDLQGVGNQPQHF. Written as DNA, the CDR3 is TGCGCCAGCAGCCAAGATCTTCAAGGAGTCGGCAATCAGCCCCAGCATTTT.

This rearrangement joins TRBV28 to TRBJ2-2; TRBD1 aligns across 8 bases. Trimming at V came to 6 bases and at J to 4 bases, leaving 4 bases not matched to a gene. Germline values: CDR1 MDHEN, CDR2 SYDVKM. The CDR3 has 14 residues. This CDR3 reads CASSPQGGTGELFF. As DNA, the CDR3 is TGTGCCAGCAGCCCACAGGGGGGCACCGGGGAGCTGTTTTTT.

The gene calls are TRBV25-1 and TRBJ1-1, with D possibly being TRBD1 (6 bases). V lost 5 bases and J 10 bases, leaving 20 bases between the germline ends. The CDR3 extends over 14 amino acids. Germline V gene sequence: CDR1 MGHDK, CDR2 SYGVNS. The DNA of the CDR3 is TGTGCCAGCAGTCCCATTGGGGGGGCGCGGGGAGCTTTCTTT. This encodes CASSPIGGARGAFF.

This chain connects TRBV7-2 to TRBJ2-7; 13 bases line up with TRBD2. With V trimmed by 5 bases and J by 3 bases, 7 bases remained unmatched. Germline lookup yields CDR1 SGHTA and CDR2 FQGNSA. The CDR3 is made up of 16 amino acids. CDR3 loop: CASSTSGGAGNYEQYF. CDR3 DNA sequence: TGTGCCAGCAGCACTAGCGGGGGGGCCGGGAACTACGAGCAGTACTTC.

The chain carries TRBV10-3 and TRBJ2-7; 8 bases are a match to TRBD2. After removal of 3 bases from V and 2 bases from J, the junction contained 0 bases not matched to a gene. The CDR3 loop spans 13 amino acids. Germline CDR1 ENHRY, CDR2 SYGVKD. CDR3 residues: CAISDGGAYEQYF. The CDR3 DNA is TGTGCCATCAGTGACGGGGGGGCCTACGAGCAGTACTTC.

The chain carries TRBV7-2 and TRBJ2-5, with a tentative D call TRBD1 (5 bases). The CDR3 has 15 residues. V was pared by 5 bases and J by 3 bases, with 16 bases between. Germline CDR1 and CDR2: SGHTA and FQGNSA. CDR3 region: CASSTRLRREETQYF. DNA for the CDR3: TGTGCCAGCAGCACCCGCCTACGCAGGGAAGAGACCCAGTACTTC.

In its sample, this clone was seen once. V gene TRBV6-6 combines with J gene TRBJ1-1; D remains unclear. V shed 7 bases and J shed 0 bases, with 9 bases lying between them. CDR1 is MNHNY, CDR2 SVGAGI, per germline (reference sequence). CDR3 size: 13 residues. The CDR3 DNA follows: TGTGCCAGCAAATCCGGTCTGAACACTGAAGCTTTCTTT. Translated, it gives CASKSGLNTEAFF.

The chain is built from TRBV4-3 and TRBJ1-1; a possible D gene is TRBD1 (5 bases). Germline values: CDR1 LGHNA, CDR2 YSLEER. The ends were cut back, 0 bases at V and 0 bases at J, with 17 bases in the middle. The CDR3 runs 18 residues. CDR3 nucleotide sequence: TGCGCCAGCAGCCAAGATTGGGCGGCGGGACTCATGAACACTGAAGCTTTCTTT. Its protein product is CASSQDWAAGLMNTEAFF.

This sequence joins TRBV10-3 and TRBJ1-1, with TRBD1 identical over 10 bases. CDR3 length equals 15 residues. Germline lookup yields CDR1 ENHRY and CDR2 SYGVKD. The J segment lost 5 bases and the V segment lost 4 bases, leaving 7 bases of the junction unmatched. CDR3: CAISGKDRGKTEAFF. The CDR3 coding sequence is TGTGCCATCAGTGGTAAGGACAGGGGGAAAACTGAAGCTTTCTTT.

The chain joins TRBV9 to TRBJ2-4, with 7 bases matching TRBD2. Germline V gene data show CDR1 as SGDLS and CDR2 as YYNGEE. The CDR3 consists of 15 residues. Losses at the gene ends were 0 bases for V and 3 bases for J; bases not matched to a gene: 3. This CDR3 is CASSVAGGDKNIQYF. As DNA, the CDR3 is TGTGCCAGCAGCGTAGCTGGGGGGGACAAAAACATTCAGTACTTC.

The chain is built from TRBV2 and TRBJ1-5; 11 bases line up with TRBD1. The CDR3 extends over 15 amino acids. Germline values: CDR1 SNHLY, CDR2 FYNNEI. Unmatched junction bases numbered 4, after V lost 3 bases and J lost 6 bases. Here the CDR3 reads CASSDWDRGVQPQHF. The CDR3 DNA is TGTGCCAGCAGTGATTGGGACAGGGGGGTTCAGCCCCAGCATTTT.

J is TRBJ2-7 and V is TRBV5-5; 7 positions agree with TRBD1. CDR1 is SGHKS, CDR2 YYEKEE, per germline (reference sequence). V shed 0 bases, J shed 3 bases, and the junction held 9 bases outside the gene matches. The CDR3 is 16 amino acids. CDR3 residues: CASSLEFGQAHYEQYF. The CDR3 DNA sequence: TGTGCCAGCAGCTTGGAATTTGGACAGGCCCACTACGAGCAGTACTTC.

This chain uses TRBV7-8 with TRBJ2-3, with D unclear. There are 12 residues in the CDR3. V lost 5 bases to trimming and J lost 13 bases, with 16 bases between them. Germline V CDR1 and CDR2: SGHVS, FQNEAQ. The CDR3 is CASSITNFPEYF. CDR3 nucleotides: TGTGCCAGCAGCATTACTAACTTCCCTGAGTATTTT.

The chain carries TRBV18 and TRBJ2-1; 10 nucleotides match TRBD1. CDR1 and CDR2 from the germline V gene are KGHSH and LQKENI. The CDR3 is made up of 16 amino acids. V gave up 1 base and J gave up 6 bases; unmatched junction bases: 6. The CDR3 spells CASSPQGRTGGNEQFF. The CDR3 DNA follows: TGTGCCAGCTCACCACAAGGGAGGACAGGGGGCAATGAGCAGTTCTTC.

The chain combines TRBV5-1 with TRBJ1-1, with D unresolved. The CDR3 spans 16 residues. V gave up 0 bases and J gave up 4 bases, with 16 bases separating them. Germline CDR1 and CDR2: SGHRS and YFSETQ. The CDR3 reads CASSLVAGAGITEAFF. CDR3 coding DNA: TGCGCCAGCAGCTTGGTGGCGGGAGCGGGTATCACTGAAGCTTTCTTT.

The chain is built from TRBV18 and TRBJ1-4, with 7 bases that match TRBD1. Germline CDR1 and CDR2: KGHSH and LQKENI. J gave up 0 bases and V 4 bases, and 2 bases lay outside the gene matches. This CDR3 is built from 15 residues. The CDR3 here is CASSQQGPTNEKLFF. As DNA, the CDR3 is TGTGCCAGCTCACAACAGGGGCCAACTAATGAAAAACTGTTTTTT.

The chain carries TRBV6-1 and TRBJ2-7; 11 nucleotides match TRBD2. Germline V gene data show CDR1 as MNHNS and CDR2 as SASEGT. V lost 4 bases and J lost 6; bases outside the gene matches: 11. CDR3 length equals 16 residues. The CDR3 nucleotides read TGTGCCAGCAGTGCCTTAGCGGGGGGGCCTCGTTTCGAGCAGTACTTC. This sequence encodes CASSALAGGPRFEQYF.

CDR3 coding DNA: TGTGCAAGGCGTCCGGCGGGAGCTTCCTACGAGCAGTACTTC. Amino acid sequence: CARRPAGASYEQYF. The chain recombines TRBV2 with TRBJ2-7; 7 bases map to TRBD2. The CDR3 runs 14 residues. Germline V gene data show CDR1 as SNHLY and CDR2 as FYNNEI.

Concerning this clone: At one end the junction does not follow the germline gene, possibly because of a read error. J is TRBJ2-5 and V is TRBV7-6, with TRBD2 matching 12 bases. CDR3 size: 14 residues. The germline V gene encodes CDR1 SGHVS and CDR2 FNYEAQ. This CDR3 reads CASSTGLAGPVGDF. The CDR3, as DNA: TGTGCCAGCAGCACGGGACTAGCGGGCCCAGTTGGCGACTTC. Complete variable domain (other parts from reference TRBV7-6 and TRBJ2-5): GAGVSQSPRYKVTKRGQDVALRCDPISGHVSLYWYRQALGQGPEFLTYFNYEAQQDKSGLPNDRFSAERPEGSISTLTIQRTEQRDSAMYRCASSTGLAGPVGDFGPGTRLLVL.

The V gene is TRBV5-6, the J gene TRBJ1-2, with D unclear. Between the trimmed V and J ends, which lost 4 bases and 5 bases, there was a span of 12 bases. This CDR3 has 13 amino acids. Germline V gene sequence: CDR1 SGHDT, CDR2 YYEEEE. CDR3 nucleotide sequence: TGTGCCAGCAGCGAGACCGGGTCTTATGGCTACACCTTC. It translates to CASSETGSYGYTF.

The chain employs TRBV6-1 and TRBJ1-1; tentatively, D is TRBD1 (6 bases). CDR1 is MNHNS and CDR2 is SASEGT in the germline V gene. The V and J ends lost 4 bases and 6 bases respectively, with 12 bases between them. The CDR3 is 13 residues long. This CDR3 is CASSAGQVSEAFF. The CDR3 DNA reads as TGTGCCAGCAGTGCGGGACAAGTCTCTGAAGCTTTCTTT.

This sequence joins TRBV6-1 and TRBJ1-2; D may be TRBD1 (6 bases). Germline loops: CDR1 MNHNS, CDR2 SASEGT. The CDR3 consists of 12 residues. The V gene lost 8 bases and the J gene lost 12 bases, with 19 bases spanning the gap. The CDR3 DNA follows: TGTGCCAGCCCCGGGACAAGTCGGGATCACACCTTC. This codes for CASPGTSRDHTF.

The rearrangement joins TRBV7-9 to TRBJ2-3; 8 bases are shared with TRBD1. CDR1 SEHNR and CDR2 FQNEAQ come from the germline V gene (reference sequence). The V gene end was trimmed by 3 bases and the J gene end by 1 base; junction bases not matched to a gene: 0. The CDR3 consists of 14 residues. CDR3 sequence reads: CASSLDRGTDTQYF. The CDR3 DNA follows: TGTGCCAGCAGCTTGGACAGGGGCACAGATACGCAGTATTTT. Drawing the rest from reference TRBV7-9 and TRBJ2-3, the complete variable domain is DTGVSQNPRHKITKRGQNVTFRCDPISEHNRLYWYRQTLGQGPEFLTYFQNEAQLEKSRLLSDRFSAERPKGSFSTLEIQRTEQGDSAMYLCASSLDRGTDTQYFGPGTRLTVL.